Listed here is a single TCR beta chain. Its specificity is not known. This entry comes from a study of hypomethylating agent response in myelodysplastic syndrome. Study-wide findings and caveats: The cohort was small, with only around 10 patients analyzed. After hypomethylating agent treatment, diversity and clonality showed no significant change, overall or by response. Healthy controls were not age-matched to MDS patients, possibly affecting comparisons.

Data came from immunoSEQ multiplex PCR; TCRdb stores just in-frame clones and leaves some out. The top ten clones hold roughly 10% of a sample with around 3,000 clones, roughly 77% of them seen once. The analysis used unsorted bulk bone marrow, not T-cell subsets. V lost 8 bases and J lost 2; bases outside the gene matches: 4. The germline CDR1 and CDR2 sequences are ENHRY and SYGVKD. CDR3 size: 13 residues. V usage is TRBV10-3 and J usage is TRBJ2-7, with TRBD2 matching 9 bases. The sequence was obtained from a human donor with myelodysplastic syndrome. The sample in question was bone marrow, obtained before or after starting hypomethylating agent treatment for myelodysplastic syndrome (not recorded which). CDR3 in DNA: TGTGCCATCCGACTAGCGGACGCCTACGAGCAGTACTTC. The encoded protein is CAIRLADAYEQYF.